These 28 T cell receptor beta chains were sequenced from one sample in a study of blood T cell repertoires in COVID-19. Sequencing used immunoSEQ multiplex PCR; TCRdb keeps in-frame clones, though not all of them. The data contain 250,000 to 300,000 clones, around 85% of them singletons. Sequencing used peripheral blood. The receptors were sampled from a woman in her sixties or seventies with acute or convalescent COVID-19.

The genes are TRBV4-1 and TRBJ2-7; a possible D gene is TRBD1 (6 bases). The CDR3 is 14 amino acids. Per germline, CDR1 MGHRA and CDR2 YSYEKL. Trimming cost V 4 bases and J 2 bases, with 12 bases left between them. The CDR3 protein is CASSRRGRTYEQYF. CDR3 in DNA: TGCGCCAGCAGCCGCAGGGGCCGGACCTACGAGCAGTACTTC.

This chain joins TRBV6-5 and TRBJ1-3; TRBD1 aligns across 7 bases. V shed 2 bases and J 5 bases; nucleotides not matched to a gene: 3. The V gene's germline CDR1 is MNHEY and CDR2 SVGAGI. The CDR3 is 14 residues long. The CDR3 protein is CASSYDRARNTIYF. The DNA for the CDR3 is TGTGCCAGCAGTTACGACAGGGCTCGAAACACCATATATTTT.

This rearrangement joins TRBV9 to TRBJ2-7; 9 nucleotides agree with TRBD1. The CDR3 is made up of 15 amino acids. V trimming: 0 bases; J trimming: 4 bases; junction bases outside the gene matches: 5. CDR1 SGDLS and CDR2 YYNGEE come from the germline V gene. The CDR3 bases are TGTGCCAGCAGCGTAGGGGACAGGGTAACGTACGAGCAGTACTTC. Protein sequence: CASSVGDRVTYEQYF.

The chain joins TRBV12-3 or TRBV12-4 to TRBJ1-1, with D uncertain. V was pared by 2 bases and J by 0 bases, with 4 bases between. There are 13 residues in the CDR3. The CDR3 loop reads CASSLSLNTEAFF. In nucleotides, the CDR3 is TGTGCCAGCAGTTTATCATTGAACACTGAAGCTTTCTTT.

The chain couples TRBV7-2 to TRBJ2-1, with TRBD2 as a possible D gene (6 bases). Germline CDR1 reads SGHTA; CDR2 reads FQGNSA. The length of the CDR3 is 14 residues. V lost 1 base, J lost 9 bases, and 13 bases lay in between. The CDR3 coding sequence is TGTGCCAGCAGCTTAGACGGGGGAAGGGGTGAGCAGTTCTTC. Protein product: CASSLDGGRGEQFF.

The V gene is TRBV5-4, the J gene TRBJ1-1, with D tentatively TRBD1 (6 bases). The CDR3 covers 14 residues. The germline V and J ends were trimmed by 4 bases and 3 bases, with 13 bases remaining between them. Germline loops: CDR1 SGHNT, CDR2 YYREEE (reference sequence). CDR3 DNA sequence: TGTGCCAGCAGCACCATACAGGGACACACTGAAGCTTTCTTT. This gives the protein CASSTIQGHTEAFF.

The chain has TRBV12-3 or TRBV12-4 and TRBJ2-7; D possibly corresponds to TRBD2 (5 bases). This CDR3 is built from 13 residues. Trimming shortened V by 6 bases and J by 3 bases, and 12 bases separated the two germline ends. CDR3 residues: CASSPLRGYEQYF. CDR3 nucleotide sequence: TGTGCCAGCAGCCCTCTCCGGGGCTACGAGCAGTACTTC.

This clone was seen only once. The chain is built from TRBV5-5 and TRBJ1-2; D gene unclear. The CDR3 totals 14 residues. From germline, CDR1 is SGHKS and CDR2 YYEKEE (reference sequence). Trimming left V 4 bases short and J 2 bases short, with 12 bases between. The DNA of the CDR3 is TGTGCCAGCAGCATCGTTAACAGCAACTATGGCTACACCTTC. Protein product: CASSIVNSNYGYTF.

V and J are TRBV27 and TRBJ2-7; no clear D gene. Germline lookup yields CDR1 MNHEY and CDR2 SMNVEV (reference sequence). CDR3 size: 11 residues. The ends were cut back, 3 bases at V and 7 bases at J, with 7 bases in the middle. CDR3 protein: CASSFGREQYF. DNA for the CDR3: TGTGCCAGCAGTTTCGGCAGGGAGCAGTACTTC.

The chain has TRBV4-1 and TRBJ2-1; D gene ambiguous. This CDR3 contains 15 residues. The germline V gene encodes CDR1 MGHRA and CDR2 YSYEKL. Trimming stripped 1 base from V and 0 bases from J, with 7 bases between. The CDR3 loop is CASSQGLSSYNEQFF. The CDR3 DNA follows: TGCGCCAGCAGCCAAGGACTTAGCTCCTACAATGAGCAGTTCTTC.

CDR3 in amino acids: CASSAGQERFFGNTIYF. For the CDR3, the DNA is TGTGCCAGCAGCGCGGGACAGGAGCGATTCTTTGGGAACACCATATATTTT. The chain combines TRBV7-9 with TRBJ1-3; 8 bases are a match to TRBD1. Germline trimming cut 5 bases from V and 7 bases from J; bases unmatched to any gene: 16. Germline V gives CDR1 SEHNR, CDR2 FQNEAQ (reference sequence). This CDR3 has 17 residues.

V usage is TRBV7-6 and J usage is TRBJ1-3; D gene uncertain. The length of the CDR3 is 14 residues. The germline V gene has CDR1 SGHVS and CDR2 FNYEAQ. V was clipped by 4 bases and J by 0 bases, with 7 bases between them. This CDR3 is CASSSIISGNTIYF. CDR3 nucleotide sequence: TGTGCCAGCAGCTCTATCATCTCTGGAAACACCATATATTTT.

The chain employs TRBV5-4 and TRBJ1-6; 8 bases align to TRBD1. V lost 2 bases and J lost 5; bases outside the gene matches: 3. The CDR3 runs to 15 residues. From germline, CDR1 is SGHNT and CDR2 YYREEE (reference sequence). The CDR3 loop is CASSFGQGHNSPLHF. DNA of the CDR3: TGTGCCAGCAGCTTCGGACAGGGTCATAATTCACCCCTCCACTTT.

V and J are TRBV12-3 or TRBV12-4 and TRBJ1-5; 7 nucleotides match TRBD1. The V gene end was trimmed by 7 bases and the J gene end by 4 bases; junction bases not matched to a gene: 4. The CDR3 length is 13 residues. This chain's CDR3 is CASTVQGNQPQHF. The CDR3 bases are TGTGCCAGCACCGTACAGGGGAATCAGCCCCAGCATTTT.

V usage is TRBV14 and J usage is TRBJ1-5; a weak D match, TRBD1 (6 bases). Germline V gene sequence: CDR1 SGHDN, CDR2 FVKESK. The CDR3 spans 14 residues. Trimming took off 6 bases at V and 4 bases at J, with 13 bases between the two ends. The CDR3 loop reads CASSDTGYNQPQHF. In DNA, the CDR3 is TGTGCCAGCAGTGATACAGGGTATAATCAGCCCCAGCATTTT.

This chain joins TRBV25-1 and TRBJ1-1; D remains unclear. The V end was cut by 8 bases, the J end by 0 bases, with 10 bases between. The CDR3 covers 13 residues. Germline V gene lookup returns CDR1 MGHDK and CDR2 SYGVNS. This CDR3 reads CASGGAMNTEAFF. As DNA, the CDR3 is TGTGCCAGCGGCGGCGCTATGAACACTGAAGCTTTCTTT.

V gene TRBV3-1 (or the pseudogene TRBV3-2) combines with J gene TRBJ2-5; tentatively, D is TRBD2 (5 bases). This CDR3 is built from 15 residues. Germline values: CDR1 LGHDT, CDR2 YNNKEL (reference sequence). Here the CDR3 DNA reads TGTGCTACCCTTGCAGAGGGCAGACGTGAAGAGACCCAGTACTTC. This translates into CATLAEGRREETQYF.

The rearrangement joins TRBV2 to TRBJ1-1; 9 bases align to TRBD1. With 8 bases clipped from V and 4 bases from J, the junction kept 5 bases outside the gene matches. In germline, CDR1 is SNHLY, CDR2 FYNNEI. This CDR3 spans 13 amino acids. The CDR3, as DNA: TGTGCCAGCCACCGGACAGGGGCCACTGAAGCTTTCTTT. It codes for CASHRTGATEAFF.

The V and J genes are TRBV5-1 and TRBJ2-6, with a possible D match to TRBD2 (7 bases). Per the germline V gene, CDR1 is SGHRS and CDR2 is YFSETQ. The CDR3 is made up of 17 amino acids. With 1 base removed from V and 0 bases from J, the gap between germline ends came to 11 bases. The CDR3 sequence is CASSLTGGPSGANVLTF. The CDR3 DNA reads TGCGCCAGCAGCTTGACCGGGGGGCCCTCTGGGGCCAACGTCCTGACTTTC.

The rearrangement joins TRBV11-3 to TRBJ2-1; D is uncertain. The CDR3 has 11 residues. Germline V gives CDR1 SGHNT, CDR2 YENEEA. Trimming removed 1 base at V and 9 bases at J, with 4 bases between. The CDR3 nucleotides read TGTGCCAGCAGCTTAGGGGCTGAGCAGTTCTTC. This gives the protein CASSLGAEQFF.

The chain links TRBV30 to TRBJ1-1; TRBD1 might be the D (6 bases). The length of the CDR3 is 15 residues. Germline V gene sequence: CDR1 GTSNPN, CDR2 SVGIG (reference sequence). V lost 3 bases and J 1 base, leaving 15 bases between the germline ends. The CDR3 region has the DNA TGTGCCTGGAGCCAAACCGGGACACAGAACACTGAAGCTTTCTTT. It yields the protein CAWSQTGTQNTEAFF.

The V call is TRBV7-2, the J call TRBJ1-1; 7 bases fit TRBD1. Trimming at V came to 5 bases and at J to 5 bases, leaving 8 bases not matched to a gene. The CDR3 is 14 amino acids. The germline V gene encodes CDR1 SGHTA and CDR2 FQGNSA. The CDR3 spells CASSPASRGTEAFF. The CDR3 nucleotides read TGTGCCAGCAGCCCCGCCTCCAGGGGGACTGAAGCTTTCTTT.

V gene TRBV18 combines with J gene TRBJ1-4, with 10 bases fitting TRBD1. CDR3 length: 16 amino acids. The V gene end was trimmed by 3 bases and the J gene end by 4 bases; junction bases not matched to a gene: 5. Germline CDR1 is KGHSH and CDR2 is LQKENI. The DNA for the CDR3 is TGTGCCAGCTCACCCATGACAGGGGGCATTAATGAAAAACTGTTTTTT. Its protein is CASSPMTGGINEKLFF.

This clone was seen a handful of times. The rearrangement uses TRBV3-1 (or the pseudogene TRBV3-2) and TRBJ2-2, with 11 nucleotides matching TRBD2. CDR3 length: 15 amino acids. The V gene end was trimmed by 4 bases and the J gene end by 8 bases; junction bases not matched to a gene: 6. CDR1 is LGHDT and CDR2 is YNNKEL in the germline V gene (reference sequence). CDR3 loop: CASSRSSGGAGELFF. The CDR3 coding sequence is TGTGCCAGCAGCCGCAGTAGCGGGGGGGCTGGGGAGCTGTTTTTT.

The CDR3 protein is CASGDSGVSYEQYF. Written as DNA, the CDR3 is TGTGCCAGTGGAGATAGCGGGGTCTCCTACGAGCAGTACTTC. V gene TRBV6-4 combines with J gene TRBJ2-7, with TRBD2 matching over 8 bases. The CDR3 loop spans 14 amino acids. The germline gives CDR1 MRHNA, CDR2 SNTAGT. V was pared by 9 bases and J by 0 bases, with 7 bases of the junction left unmatched.

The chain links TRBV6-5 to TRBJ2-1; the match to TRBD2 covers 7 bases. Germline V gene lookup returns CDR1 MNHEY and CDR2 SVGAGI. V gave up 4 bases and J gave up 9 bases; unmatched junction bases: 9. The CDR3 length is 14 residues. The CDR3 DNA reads TGTGCCAGCAGTTCCCCCTTGGGCGGGAGTGAGCAGTTCTTC. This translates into CASSSPLGGSEQFF.

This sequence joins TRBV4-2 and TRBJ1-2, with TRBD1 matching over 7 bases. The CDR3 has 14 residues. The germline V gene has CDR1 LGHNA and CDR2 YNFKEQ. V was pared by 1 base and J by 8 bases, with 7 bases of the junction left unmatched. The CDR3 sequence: CASSQVGQGQGYTF. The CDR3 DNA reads TGTGCCAGCAGCCAAGTCGGTCAGGGACAGGGCTACACCTTC.

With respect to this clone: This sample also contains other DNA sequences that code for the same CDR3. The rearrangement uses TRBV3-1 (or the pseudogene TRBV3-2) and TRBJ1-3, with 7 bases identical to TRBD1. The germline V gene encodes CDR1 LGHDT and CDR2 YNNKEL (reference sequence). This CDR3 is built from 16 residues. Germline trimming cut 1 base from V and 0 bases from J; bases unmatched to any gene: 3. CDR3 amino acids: CASSQGGQHSGNTIYF. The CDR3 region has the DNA TGTGCCAGCAGCCAAGGGGGACAGCACTCTGGAAACACCATATATTTT.